This is a list of T cell receptor beta chains from one sample in a study of blood T cell repertoires in COVID-19. Libraries were prepared by immunoSEQ multiplex PCR; TCRdb keeps only in-frame clonotypes and omits some of them. The sample carries roughly 150,000 clones, 70% to 80% recorded once. Material for sequencing was PBMCs or T cells enriched from blood (not recorded which). Receptor source: a woman in her 70s in a cohort exposed to, infected with or recovered from COVID-19 (not recorded which). CDR3s include the opening cysteine and the closing phenylalanine or tryptophan. D genes are given only for firm matches. Expanded clones get a size class; other rows say once, few or many, or leave the size out.

D | size | J | V | DNA | CDR3
TRBD1 | NA | TRBJ2-7 | TRBV10-3 | TGTGCCATCAGGACCGGGACAGGGGACAACTCGGGCGAGCAGTACTTC | CAIRTGTGDNSGEQYF
TRBD1 | few | TRBJ1-1 | TRBV4-1 | TGCGCCAGCAGCCAAGATGGGACAGGGATTATGAACACTGAAGCTTTCTTT | CASSQDGTGIMNTEAFF
TRBD2 | NA | TRBJ2-1 | TRBV9 | TGTGCCAGCAGCCCAGAGCGCGGGGGGCAGTTCTTC | CASSPERGGQFF
NA | NA | TRBJ2-7 | TRBV5-4 | TGTGCCAGCAGCTTGGGCGCTTACGAGCAGTACTTC | CASSLGAYEQYF
TRBD2 | NA | TRBJ2-7 | TRBV7-2 | TGTGCCAGCAGCTTGGGCGGTAGCGGGAGCTACGAGCAGTACTTC | CASSLGGSGSYEQYF
TRBD1 | once | TRBJ2-5 | TRBV7-2 | TGTGCCAGCAGCGCGGACAGGGGGCTGGAGACCCAGTACTTC | CASSADRGLETQYF
NA | NA | TRBJ1-5 | TRBV19 | TGTGCCAGTACCAAAGGGGGAACGCGCAATCAGCCCCAGCATTTT | CASTKGGTRNQPQHF
TRBD2 | NA | TRBJ2-3 | TRBV7-2 | TGTGCCAGCAGTTACCGCGGGAGGGCAAGGGCAGATACGCAGTATTTT | CASSYRGRARADTQYF
NA | once | TRBJ1-2 | TRBV5-1 | TGCGCCACCACCGATCTCCGGGACTCGGTGGGTGGCTACACCTTC | CATTDLRDSVGGYTF
TRBD1 | NA | TRBJ2-5 | TRBV18 | TGTGCCAGCTCACAGGACAGGGGGAACCAAGAGACCCAGTACTTC | CASSQDRGNQETQYF
TRBD2 | NA | TRBJ2-2 | TRBV7-2 | TGTGCCAGCAGCATTCCGGGACTAGCGGGAGGAGAGACCGGGGAGCTGTTTTTT | CASSIPGLAGGETGELFF
NA | NA | TRBJ2-7 | TRBV18 | TGTGCCAGCTCACAGGGACTCAACCAGGAGCAGTACTTC | CASSQGLNQEQYF
NA | NA | TRBJ2-3 | TRBV7-9 | TGTGCCAGCAGCTCATCCGGGATTGGGGAGCAGTATTTT | CASSSSGIGEQYF
TRBD2 | NA | TRBJ2-5 | TRBV7-2 | TGTGCCAGCACCCTGGGTTTCGGGAGGCAGACCCAGTACTTC | CASTLGFGRQTQYF
NA | NA | TRBJ1-1 | TRBV19 | TGTGCCAGTAGTATCGGACAGCCGAACACTGAAGCTTTCTTT | CASSIGQPNTEAFF
TRBD1 | few | TRBJ2-2 | TRBV2 | TGTGCCAGCAGGGACAGGGGGCTGTACGTCGGGGAGCTGTTTTTT | CASRDRGLYVGELFF
TRBD1 | few | TRBJ1-2 | TRBV7-9 | TGTGCCAGCAGCTCCGGACAGGCTGGCTATGGCTACACCTTC | CASSSGQAGYGYTF
TRBD2 | NA | TRBJ2-7 | TRBV7-9 | TGTGCCAGCAGCTTAGTTTTTGGTGGCGGGAGATCCTACGAGCAGTACTTC | CASSLVFGGGRSYEQYF
TRBD1 | NA | TRBJ2-7 | TRBV7-2 | TGTGCCAGCAGCTTAGAATCCAGGGGGGAGCAGTACTTC | CASSLESRGEQYF
NA | NA | TRBJ2-1 | TRBV27 | TGTGCCAGCAGTTTAGCAGGGGCCTACAATGAGCAGTTCTTC | CASSLAGAYNEQFF
NA | NA | TRBJ1-3 | TRBV10-3 | TGTGCCACCCGCTCGCCGGGGACAAGCACAAACACCATATATTTT | CATRSPGTSTNTIYF
NA | NA | TRBJ2-3 | TRBV25-1 | TGTGCCAGCAGTGAATGTAAGTCCTTGACTAGCACAGATACGCAGTATTTT | CASSECKSLTSTDTQYF
NA | NA | TRBJ1-2 | TRBV4-2 | TGTGCCAGCAGTCCCTCTCTAGGGACAACGTATGGCTACACCTTC | CASSPSLGTTYGYTF
TRBD2 | NA | TRBJ2-1 | TRBV2 | TGTGCCAGCAGTAGACTAGCGGGAGAAACTGAGCAGTTCTTC | CASSRLAGETEQFF
TRBD1 | NA | TRBJ2-5 | TRBV2 | TGTGCCAGCAGTGCGGACAGGGGGGATGGAGAGACCCAGTACTTC | CASSADRGDGETQYF
TRBD2 | NA | TRBJ2-1 | TRBV5-1 | TGCGCCAGCAGCACGAACGGACTAGTGAACAATGAGCAGTTCTTC | CASSTNGLVNNEQFF
TRBD1 | few | TRBJ2-3 | TRBV2 | TGTGCCAGCAGTGGAGGACAGGTAACAGATACGCAGTATTTT | CASSGGQVTDTQYF
TRBD1 | once | TRBJ1-1 | TRBV7-3 | TGTGCCAGCAGGTCGGACAGGTACACTGAAGCTTTCTTT | CASRSDRYTEAFF
NA | NA | TRBJ1-3 | TRBV11-3 | TGTGCCAGCACTCCAGGCGCCTTCTCTGGAAACACCATATATTTT | CASTPGAFSGNTIYF
TRBD2 | NA | TRBJ2-1 | TRBV9 | TGTGCCAGCAGCGTCATCACGGGAGGACCCTACAATGAGCAGTTCTTC | CASSVITGGPYNEQFF
NA | once | TRBJ1-3 | TRBV11-3 | TGTGCCAGCAGCTTATATGGAGGGGGAAACACCATATATTTT | CASSLYGGGNTIYF